This is a list of T cell receptor beta chains from one sample in a study of identical twins. TCRdb passed the 5' RACE reads through MiXCR, listing each CDR3 protein once. Counted here are some 710,000 distinct CDR3 sequences, around 6% occurring once; the ten biggest clones make up under 2%. The specimen sequenced was naive T cells sorted from blood. The receptors come from a man aged 18 to 29 in good health. Both conserved end residues are part of each CDR3. D genes are given only for firm matches. Some rows mark clone size as missing; the rest say once, few, many or name a class of expanded clone.

v_call,j_call,clone_size,d_call,cdr3_aa,cdr3_nt
TRBV29-1,TRBJ2-5,NA,NA,CSVEVRVRETQYF,TGCAGCGTTGAAGTACGGGTTCGAGAGACCCAGTACTTC
TRBV7-2,TRBJ1-5,many,TRBD1,CASSSTQGSWQPQHF,TGTGCCAGCAGCTCCACACAGGGGAGCTGGCAGCCCCAGCATTTT
TRBV12-3/TRBV12-4,TRBJ1-2,many,TRBD1,CASRATGGMGGYTF,TGTGCCAGCAGAGCTACAGGGGGCATGGGTGGCTACACCTTC
TRBV7-3,TRBJ1-6,many,TRBD1,CASSSTLSFAWDRGQNSPLHF,TGTGCCAGCAGCTCAACACTCTCCTTCGCGTGGGACAGGGGCCAAAATTCACCCCTCCACTTT
TRBV24-1,TRBJ2-5,NA,TRBD2,CATGRPGGETQYF,TGTGCCACCGGTCGGCCGGGAGGAGAGACCCAGTACTTC
TRBV7-3,TRBJ2-3,many,NA,CASSLTQFSRSSTDTQYF,TGTGCCAGCAGCTTAACACAGTTTAGCAGATCTAGCACAGATACGCAGTATTTT
TRBV14,TRBJ2-7,NA,TRBD2,CASSPFSGRPSSTYEQYF,TGTGCCAGCAGCCCCTTTAGCGGGAGACCCTCTTCAACCTACGAGCAGTACTTC
TRBV6-5,TRBJ2-4,NA,TRBD2,CASGPTSGRRYF,TGTGCCAGCGGCCCGACTAGCGGGAGACGGTACTTC
TRBV15,TRBJ2-5,many,TRBD1,CATSRQDREETQYF,TGTGCCACCAGCAGACAAGACAGGGAAGAGACCCAGTACTTC
TRBV6-2/TRBV6-3,TRBJ2-5,NA,NA,CASSYSDWGPETQYF,TGTGCCAGCAGTTACTCGGACTGGGGGCCAGAGACCCAGTACTTC
TRBV27,TRBJ2-7,many,TRBD2,CASSRLAGEYEQYF,TGTGCCAGCAGCCGACTAGCGGGAGAATACGAGCAGTACTTC
TRBV12-3/TRBV12-4,TRBJ2-5,NA,TRBD2,CASREREGLETQYF,TGTGCCAGCAGAGAGCGGGAGGGCCTCGAGACCCAGTACTTC
TRBV12-3/TRBV12-4,TRBJ1-5,NA,TRBD1,CASSARRDRVGFYQPQHF,TGTGCCAGCAGTGCCCGTAGAGACAGGGTAGGTTTTTATCAGCCCCAGCATTTT
TRBV19,TRBJ2-1,NA,TRBD1,CASRGTGGWDEQFF,TGTGCCAGTCGCGGGACAGGGGGCTGGGATGAGCAGTTCTTC
TRBV7-2,TRBJ2-5,many,NA,CASSEDGIFQETQYF,TGTGCCAGCAGCGAGGACGGGATCTTCCAAGAGACCCAGTACTTC
TRBV6-1,TRBJ2-1,many,TRBD2,CASSRAGGYNEQFF,TGTGCCAGCAGTAGAGCGGGAGGCTACAATGAGCAGTTCTTC
TRBV20-1,TRBJ2-1,few,TRBD2,CSAFSGTYNEQFF,TGCAGTGCTTTTAGCGGGACCTACAATGAGCAGTTCTTC
TRBV20-1,TRBJ2-1,many,TRBD2,CSARKLAGGPLNEQFF,TGCAGTGCTAGAAAACTAGCGGGAGGGCCCCTGAATGAGCAGTTCTTC
TRBV10-3,TRBJ2-3,few,TRBD2,CAISGVSGRGPPDTQYF,TGTGCCATCAGTGGGGTTAGCGGGAGAGGACCCCCAGATACGCAGTATTTT
TRBV3-1,TRBJ2-3,few,TRBD2,CASSHYAGGADTQYF,TGTGCCAGCAGCCATTACGCGGGAGGCGCAGATACGCAGTATTTT
TRBV12-3/TRBV12-4,TRBJ2-2,few,NA,CASREQGEGELFF,TGTGCCAGCAGAGAACAGGGCGAGGGGGAGCTGTTTTTT
TRBV29-1,TRBJ2-1,many,NA,CSVLPGLSNYNEQFF,TGCAGCGTTTTACCGGGACTCTCGAACTACAATGAGCAGTTCTTC
TRBV7-9,TRBJ2-3,NA,TRBD1,CASSFRTGLPTDTQYF,TGTGCCAGCAGCTTCCGGACAGGGCTGCCCACAGATACGCAGTATTTT
TRBV29-1,TRBJ2-1,many,NA,CSVGEEPPYNEQFF,TGCAGCGTTGGAGAGGAGCCCCCCTACAATGAGCAGTTCTTC
TRBV4-3,TRBJ2-7,NA,TRBD2,CASSQGVSGSHEQYF,TGCGCCAGCAGCCAAGGGGTTAGCGGGAGCCACGAGCAGTACTTC
TRBV27,TRBJ2-5,many,NA,CASSLKDQETQYF,TGTGCCAGCAGTTTAAAGGACCAAGAGACCCAGTACTTC
TRBV11-1,TRBJ2-1,NA,TRBD1,CASSLTLGQGYLNEQFF,TGTGCCAGCAGCTTAACCTTGGGACAGGGGTATCTAAATGAGCAGTTCTTC
TRBV15,TRBJ2-1,NA,NA,CATRVGGNEQFF,TGTGCCACCAGGGTCGGCGGCAATGAGCAGTTCTTC
TRBV4-3,TRBJ2-1,many,NA,CASSQDSRAEQFF,TGCGCCAGCAGCCAAGATAGTAGAGCGGAGCAGTTCTTC
TRBV12-3/TRBV12-4,TRBJ2-3,many,NA,CASSLEDTQYF,TGTGCCAGCAGTTTAGAAGATACGCAGTATTTT
TRBV11-2,TRBJ1-1,few,TRBD1,CASSLGTGATEAFF,TGTGCCAGCAGCTTGGGGACAGGTGCCACTGAAGCTTTCTTT
TRBV27,TRBJ2-1,few,NA,CASNSLGGYNEQFF,TGTGCCAGCAACTCTCTCGGGGGATACAATGAGCAGTTCTTC
TRBV4-2,TRBJ2-3,many,NA,CASSPQGTSTDTQYF,TGTGCCAGCAGCCCCCAGGGGACTAGCACAGATACGCAGTATTTT
TRBV11-2,TRBJ1-2,few,NA,CASSIRVDGYTF,TGTGCCAGCAGCATCAGGGTGGATGGCTACACCTTC
TRBV5-1,TRBJ2-5,many,TRBD1,CASSIRTGTIETQYF,TGCGCCAGCAGCATCCGGACAGGGACAATAGAGACCCAGTACTTC